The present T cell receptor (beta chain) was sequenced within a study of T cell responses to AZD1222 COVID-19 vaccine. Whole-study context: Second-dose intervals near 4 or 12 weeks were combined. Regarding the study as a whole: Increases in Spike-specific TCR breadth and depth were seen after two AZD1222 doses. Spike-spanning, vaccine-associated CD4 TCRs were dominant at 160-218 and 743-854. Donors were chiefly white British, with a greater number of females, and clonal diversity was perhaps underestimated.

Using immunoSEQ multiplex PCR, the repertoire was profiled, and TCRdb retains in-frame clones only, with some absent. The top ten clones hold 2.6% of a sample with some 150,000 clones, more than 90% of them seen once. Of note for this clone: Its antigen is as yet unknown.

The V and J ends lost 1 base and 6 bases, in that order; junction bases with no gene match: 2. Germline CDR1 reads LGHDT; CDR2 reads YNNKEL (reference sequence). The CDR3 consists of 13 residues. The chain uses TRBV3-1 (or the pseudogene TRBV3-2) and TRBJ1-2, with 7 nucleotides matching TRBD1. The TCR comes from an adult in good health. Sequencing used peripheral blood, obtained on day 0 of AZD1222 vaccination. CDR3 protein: CASSQGQGNGYTF. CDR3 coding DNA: TGTGCCAGCAGCCAAGGACAGGGAAATGGCTACACCTTC.